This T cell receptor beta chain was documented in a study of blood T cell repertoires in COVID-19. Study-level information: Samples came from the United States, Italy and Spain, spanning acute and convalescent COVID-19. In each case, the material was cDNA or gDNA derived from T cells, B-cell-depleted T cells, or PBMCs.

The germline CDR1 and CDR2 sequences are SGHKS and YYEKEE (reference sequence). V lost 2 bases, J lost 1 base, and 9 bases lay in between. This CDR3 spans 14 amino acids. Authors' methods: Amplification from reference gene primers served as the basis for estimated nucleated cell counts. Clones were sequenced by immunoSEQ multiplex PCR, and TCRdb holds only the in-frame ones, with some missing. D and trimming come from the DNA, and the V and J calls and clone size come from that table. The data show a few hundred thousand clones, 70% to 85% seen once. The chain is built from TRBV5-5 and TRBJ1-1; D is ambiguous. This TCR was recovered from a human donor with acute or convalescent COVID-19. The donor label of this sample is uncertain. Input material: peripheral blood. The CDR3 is CASSFTAGNTEAFF. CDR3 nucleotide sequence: TGTGCCAGCAGCTTCACTGCGGGGAACACTGAAGCTTTCTTT.